The rows below give T cell receptor beta chains drawn from one sample of a study of blood T cell repertoires in COVID-19. The repertoire was sequenced with immunoSEQ multiplex PCR; TCRdb's copy has only in-frame clones and lacks some. The data hold fewer than 30,000 clones, with approximately 92% observed a single time. Specimen: peripheral blood. These receptors were collected from a human donor in a cohort sampled during active COVID-19. CDR3s include the opening cysteine and the closing phenylalanine or tryptophan. A D gene is named only where the DNA matches it firmly. Some rows have no size entry. The others give once, few or many, or a class for an expanded clone.

cdr3_nt cdr3_aa d_call j_call clone_size v_call
TGTGCCAGCAGTGGACTAGCGGGGGCTCCGGATACGCAGTATTTT CASSGLAGAPDTQYF TRBD2 TRBJ2-3 . TRBV25-1
TGTGCCAGCAGCTTAGGCGGGGGGGCGAGCTCCTACAATGAGCAGTTCTTC CASSLGGGASSYNEQFF TRBD2 TRBJ2-1 . TRBV7-9
TGTGCCAGTAGGTTGGTCGAGGGAAAGAATTCACCCCTCCACTTT CASRLVEGKNSPLHF . TRBJ1-6 . TRBV19
TGTGCCAGCAGTTTAGCAGGGCGGGGGAGCGAGCAGTACTTC CASSLAGRGSEQYF TRBD2 TRBJ2-7 . TRBV27
TGTGCCAGCAGTCCATACCCTGCGTTTTCTAGCAATCAGCCCCAGCATTTT CASSPYPAFSSNQPQHF . TRBJ1-5 . TRBV27
TGTGCCAGCAGTTACTCGGTGGGAGGCCAAGAGACCCAGTACTTC CASSYSVGGQETQYF . TRBJ2-5 . TRBV6-6
TGTGCCAGCAGTGAATTGGGAGTTTTGAACACTGAAGCTTTCTTT CASSELGVLNTEAFF . TRBJ1-1 . TRBV6-1
TGTGCCAGCAGCTATTCGGACAGGGCCAGGATCTATGGCTACACCTTC CASSYSDRARIYGYTF TRBD1 TRBJ1-2 . TRBV6-2/TRBV6-3
TGTGCCAGCAGTTTAGTAGGAGGCACTGAAGCTTTCTTT CASSLVGGTEAFF . TRBJ1-1 . TRBV28
TGTGCCAGTAGGGGACATAAAGACTACGAGCAGTACTTC CASRGHKDYEQYF . TRBJ2-7 . TRBV19
TGTGCCATCAGGGACCTAGCGGGGGCCACAGATACGCAGTATTTT CAIRDLAGATDTQYF TRBD2 TRBJ2-3 large TRBV10-3